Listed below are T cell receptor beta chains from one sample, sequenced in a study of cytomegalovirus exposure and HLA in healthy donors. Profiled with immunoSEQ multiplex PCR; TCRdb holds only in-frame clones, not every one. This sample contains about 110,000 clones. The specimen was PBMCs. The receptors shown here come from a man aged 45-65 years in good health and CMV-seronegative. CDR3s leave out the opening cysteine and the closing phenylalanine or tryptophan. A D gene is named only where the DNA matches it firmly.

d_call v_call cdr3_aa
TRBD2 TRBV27 ASSSRGGVGYLDTQY
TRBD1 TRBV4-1 ASSPRPDRGLGQPQH
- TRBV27 ASSLTSREVIYGYT
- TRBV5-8 ASSLRGIWAGKY
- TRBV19 ASSIGTGPQH
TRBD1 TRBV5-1 ASSLKGQGDTEAF
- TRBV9 ASSIQGITDTQY
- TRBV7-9 ASSRGADLGGTEAF
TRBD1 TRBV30 AWSKGTDGAYEQY
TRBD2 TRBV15 ATSRDGGGYNEQF
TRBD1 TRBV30 AWSVRGLQPQH
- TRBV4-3 ASSQVAGIGYEQY